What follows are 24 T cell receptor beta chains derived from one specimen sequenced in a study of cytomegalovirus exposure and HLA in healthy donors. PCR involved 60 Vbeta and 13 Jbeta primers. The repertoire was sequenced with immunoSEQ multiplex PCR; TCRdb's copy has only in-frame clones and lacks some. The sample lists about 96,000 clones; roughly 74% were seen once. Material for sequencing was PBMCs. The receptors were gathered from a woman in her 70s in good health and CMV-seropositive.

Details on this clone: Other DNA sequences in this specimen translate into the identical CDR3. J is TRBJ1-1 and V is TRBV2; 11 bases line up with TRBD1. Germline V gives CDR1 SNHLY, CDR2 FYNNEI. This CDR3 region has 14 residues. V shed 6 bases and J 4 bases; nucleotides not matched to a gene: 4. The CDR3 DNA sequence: TGTGCCAGCAGCTTGGGACAGGGGGGCACTGAAGCTTTCTTT. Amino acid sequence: CASSLGQGGTEAFF.

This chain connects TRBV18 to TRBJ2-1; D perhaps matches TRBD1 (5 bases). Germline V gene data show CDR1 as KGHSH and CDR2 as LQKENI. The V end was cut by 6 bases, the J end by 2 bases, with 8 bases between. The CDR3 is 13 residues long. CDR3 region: CASSPDTYNEQFF. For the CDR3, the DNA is TGTGCCAGCTCCCCGGACACCTACAATGAGCAGTTCTTC.

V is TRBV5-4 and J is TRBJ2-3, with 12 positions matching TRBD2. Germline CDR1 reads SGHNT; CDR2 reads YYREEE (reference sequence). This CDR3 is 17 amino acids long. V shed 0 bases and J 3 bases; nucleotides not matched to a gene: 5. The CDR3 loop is CASSLVLAGGRTDTQYF. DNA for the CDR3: TGTGCCAGCAGCTTGGTTCTAGCGGGGGGGCGTACAGATACGCAGTATTTT.

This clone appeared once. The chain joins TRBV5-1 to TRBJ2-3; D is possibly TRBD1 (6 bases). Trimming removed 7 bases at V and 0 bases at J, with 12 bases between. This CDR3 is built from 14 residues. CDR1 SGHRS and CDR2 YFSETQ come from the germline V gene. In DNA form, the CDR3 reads TGCGCCAGCCAACAGGGTACTAGCACAGATACGCAGTATTTT. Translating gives CASQQGTSTDTQYF. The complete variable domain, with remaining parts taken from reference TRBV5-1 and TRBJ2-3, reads KAGVTQTPRYLIKTRGQQVTLSCSPISGHRSVSWYQQTPGQGLQFLFEYFSETQRNKGNFPGRFSGRQFSNSRSEMNVSTLELGDSALYLCASQQGTSTDTQYFGPGTRLTVL.

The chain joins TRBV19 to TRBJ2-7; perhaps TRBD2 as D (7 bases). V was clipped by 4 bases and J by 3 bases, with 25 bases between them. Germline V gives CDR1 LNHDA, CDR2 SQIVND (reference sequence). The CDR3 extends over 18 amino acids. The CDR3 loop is CASSTAVRGGTRDYEQYF. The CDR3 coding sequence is TGTGCCAGTAGTACGGCAGTTAGGGGGGGAACCCGTGACTACGAGCAGTACTTC.

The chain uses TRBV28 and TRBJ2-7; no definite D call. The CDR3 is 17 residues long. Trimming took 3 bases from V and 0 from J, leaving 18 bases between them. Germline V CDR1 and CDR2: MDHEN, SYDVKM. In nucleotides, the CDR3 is TGTGCCAGCAGTTTCCTCCCGAGAGTGTCCTCCTCCTACGAGCAGTACTTC. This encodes CASSFLPRVSSSYEQYF.

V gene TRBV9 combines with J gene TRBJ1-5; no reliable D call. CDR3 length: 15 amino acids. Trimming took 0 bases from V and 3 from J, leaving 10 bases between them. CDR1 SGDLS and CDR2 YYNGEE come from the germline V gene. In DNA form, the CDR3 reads TGTGCCAGCAGCGTAGACGGGAATGTCAATCAGCCCCAGCATTTT. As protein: CASSVDGNVNQPQHF.

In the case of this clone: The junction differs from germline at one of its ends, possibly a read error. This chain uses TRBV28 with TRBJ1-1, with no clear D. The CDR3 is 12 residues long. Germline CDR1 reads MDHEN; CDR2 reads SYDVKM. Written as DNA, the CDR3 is TGTGCCAGCAGGTTATATAGCACTGAAGCTTTCTTT. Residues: CASRLYSTEAFF.

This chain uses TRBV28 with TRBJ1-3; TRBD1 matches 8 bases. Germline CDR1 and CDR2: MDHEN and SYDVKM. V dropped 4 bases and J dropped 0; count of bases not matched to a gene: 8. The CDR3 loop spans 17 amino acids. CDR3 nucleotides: TGTGCCAGCAGTTCTCTCCGGGACAGGCTCTCTGGAAACACCATATATTTT. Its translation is CASSSLRDRLSGNTIYF.

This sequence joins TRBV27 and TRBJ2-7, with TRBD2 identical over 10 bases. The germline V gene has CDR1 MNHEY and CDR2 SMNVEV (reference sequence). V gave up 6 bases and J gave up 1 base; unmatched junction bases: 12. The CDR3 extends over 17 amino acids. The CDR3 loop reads CASRRRAGTSASYEQYF. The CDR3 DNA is TGTGCCAGCAGGCGTCGTGCCGGGACTAGCGCTTCCTACGAGCAGTACTTC.

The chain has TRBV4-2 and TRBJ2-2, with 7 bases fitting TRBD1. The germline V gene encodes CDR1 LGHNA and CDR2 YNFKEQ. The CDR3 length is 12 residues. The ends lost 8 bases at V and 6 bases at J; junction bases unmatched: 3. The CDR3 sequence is CASEQGSGELFF. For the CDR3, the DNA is TGTGCCAGCGAACAGGGGTCCGGGGAGCTGTTTTTT.

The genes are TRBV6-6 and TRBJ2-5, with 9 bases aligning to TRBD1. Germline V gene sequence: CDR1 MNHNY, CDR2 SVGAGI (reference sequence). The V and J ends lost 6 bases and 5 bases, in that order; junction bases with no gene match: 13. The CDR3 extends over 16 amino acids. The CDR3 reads CASSYDRGMLGETQYF. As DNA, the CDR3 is TGTGCCAGCAGCTACGACAGGGGGATGTTAGGGGAGACCCAGTACTTC.

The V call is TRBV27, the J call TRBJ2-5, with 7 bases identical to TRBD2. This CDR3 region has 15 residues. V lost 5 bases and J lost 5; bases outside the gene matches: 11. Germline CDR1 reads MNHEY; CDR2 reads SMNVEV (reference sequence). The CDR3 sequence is CASSRLRGKVETQYF. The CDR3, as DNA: TGTGCCAGCAGTCGACTGCGGGGGAAAGTTGAGACCCAGTACTTC.

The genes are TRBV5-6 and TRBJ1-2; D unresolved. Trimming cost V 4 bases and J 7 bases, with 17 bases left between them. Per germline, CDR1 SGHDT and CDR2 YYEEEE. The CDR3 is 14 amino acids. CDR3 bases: TGTGCCAGCAGCCTCAAAGGGAGAGGCGGTGGCTACACCTTC. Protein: CASSLKGRGGGYTF.

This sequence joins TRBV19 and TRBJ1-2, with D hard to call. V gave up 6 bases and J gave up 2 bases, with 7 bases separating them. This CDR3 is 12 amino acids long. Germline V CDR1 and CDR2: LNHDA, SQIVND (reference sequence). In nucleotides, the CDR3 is TGTGCCAGTAGATTTAGCAACTATGGCTACACCTTC. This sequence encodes CASRFSNYGYTF.

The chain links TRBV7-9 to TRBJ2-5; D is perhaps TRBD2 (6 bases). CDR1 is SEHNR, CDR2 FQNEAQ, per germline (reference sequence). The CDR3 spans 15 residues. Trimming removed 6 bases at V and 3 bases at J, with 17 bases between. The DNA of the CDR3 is TGTGCCAGCAGTCATCCCGGACTAACGAAAGAGACCCAGTACTTC. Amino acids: CASSHPGLTKETQYF.

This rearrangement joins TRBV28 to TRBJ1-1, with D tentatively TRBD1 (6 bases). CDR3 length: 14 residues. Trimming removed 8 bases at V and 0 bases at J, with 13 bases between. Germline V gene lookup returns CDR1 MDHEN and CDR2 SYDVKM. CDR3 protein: CASGLTGVNTEAFF. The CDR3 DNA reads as TGTGCCAGCGGCCTGACAGGAGTGAACACTGAAGCTTTCTTT.

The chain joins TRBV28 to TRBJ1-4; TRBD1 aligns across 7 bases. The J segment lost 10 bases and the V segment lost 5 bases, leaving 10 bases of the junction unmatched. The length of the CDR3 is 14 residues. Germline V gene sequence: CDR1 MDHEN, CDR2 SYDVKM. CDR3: CASSPPGQSLKLFF. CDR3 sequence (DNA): TGTGCCAGCAGTCCGCCGGGACAGAGTTTAAAACTGTTTTTT.

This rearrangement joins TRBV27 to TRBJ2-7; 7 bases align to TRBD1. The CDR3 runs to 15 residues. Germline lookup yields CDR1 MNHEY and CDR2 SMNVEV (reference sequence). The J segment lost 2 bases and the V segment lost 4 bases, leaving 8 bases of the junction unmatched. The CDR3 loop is CASSSTGVGPYEQYF. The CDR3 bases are TGTGCCAGCAGTTCAACAGGGGTGGGCCCCTACGAGCAGTACTTC.

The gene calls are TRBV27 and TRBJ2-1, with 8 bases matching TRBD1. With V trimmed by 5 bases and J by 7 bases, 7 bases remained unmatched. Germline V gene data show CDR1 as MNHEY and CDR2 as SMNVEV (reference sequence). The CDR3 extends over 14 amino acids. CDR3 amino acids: CASSRQGRLNEQFF. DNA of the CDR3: TGTGCCAGCAGTCGACAGGGGCGACTAAATGAGCAGTTCTTC.

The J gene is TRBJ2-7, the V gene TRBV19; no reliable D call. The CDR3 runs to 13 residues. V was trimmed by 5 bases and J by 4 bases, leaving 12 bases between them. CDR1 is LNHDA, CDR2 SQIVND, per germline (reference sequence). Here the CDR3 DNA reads TGTGCCAGTAGTCCGGGTTCAGAATACGAGCAGTACTTC. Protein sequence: CASSPGSEYEQYF.

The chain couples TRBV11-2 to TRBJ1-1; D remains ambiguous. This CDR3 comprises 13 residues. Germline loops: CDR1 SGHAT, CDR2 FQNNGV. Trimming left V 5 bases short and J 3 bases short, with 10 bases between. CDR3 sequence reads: CASSNREYTEAFF. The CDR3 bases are TGTGCCAGCAGCAACCGGGAATACACTGAAGCTTTCTTT.

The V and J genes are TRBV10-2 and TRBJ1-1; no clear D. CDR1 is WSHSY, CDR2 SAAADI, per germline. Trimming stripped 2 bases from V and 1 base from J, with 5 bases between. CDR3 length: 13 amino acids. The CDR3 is CASSEVGNTEAFF. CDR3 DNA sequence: TGCGCCAGCAGTGAGGTCGGGAACACTGAAGCTTTCTTT.

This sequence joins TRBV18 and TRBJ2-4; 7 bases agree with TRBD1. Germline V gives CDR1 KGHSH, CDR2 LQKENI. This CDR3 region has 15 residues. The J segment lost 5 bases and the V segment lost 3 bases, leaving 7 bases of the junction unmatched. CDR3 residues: CASSPLTGIQNIQYF. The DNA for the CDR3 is TGTGCCAGCTCACCCCTGACAGGGATTCAAAACATTCAGTACTTC.